The source of this TCR beta chain is a study of neurological immune-mediated disorders. Findings and limits, study-wide: Among expanded clones, no CDR3 amino acid sequences were shared across subjects, a pattern suggesting private repertoires in all groups.

Documented time point: longitudinal time-point 2. For the unsorted libraries, 2 million PBMCs stored at -80 C served as input. The sample holds many counts of this clonotype. No antigen is known for it. 5'RACE with 10-nucleotide random UMIs generated the cDNA. MiXCR, run by TCRdb on the 5' RACE reads, gives a single entry per CDR3 protein. The sample records roughly 45,000 distinct CDR3 sequences, 10% to 15% being singletons. The CDR3 is made up of 15 amino acids. Trimming shortened V by 5 bases and J by 5 bases, and 18 bases separated the two germline ends. Germline CDR1 SGHRS, CDR2 YFSETQ. Sequencing input: PBMCs. The J gene is TRBJ2-3, the V gene TRBV5-1, with D maybe TRBD2 (6 bases). The sequence was collected from a male donor with HTLV-1-associated myelopathy (HAM/TSP). The chain's CDR3 is CASRATSSVLDTQYF. Here the CDR3 DNA reads TGCGCCAGCAGAGCGACCTCTAGCGTGCTAGATACGCAGTATTTT.